This TCR beta chain was sequenced during a study of resident and recirculating memory T cells in vitiligo (dated by TCRdb to 2017 to 2018). About the study as a whole: For TCR beta sequencing, each of a few stable vitiligo patients provided PBMCs and epidermis from shave biopsies taken at two lesional sites and two nonlesional sites. Without any cell sorting, samples were homogenized immediately before genomic DNA was extracted using the Qiagen DNeasy Blood & Tissue Kit. The human TCR beta sequencing tested whether specific clones in lesional vitiligo skin differed from clones in nonlesional skin and blood.

CDR3 length: 16 amino acids, cysteine to phenylalanine. Of the read, only the CDR3 DNA is kept; its 48 bases are in frame from base 1. The germline V gene (reference sequence) supplies CDR1 LNHDA and CDR2 SQIVND. The V end loses 1 base and the J end loses 0 bases, and a stretch of 13 bases separates them. Concerning this clone: No antigen is known for it. The input lacks base qualities; no much larger clone sits a single base away.

Vitiligo was considered stable when no change in lesions had been observed over the previous 6 months. To count as stable, patients also needed to show no confetti depigmentation, which is a clinical sign of active vitiligo. Patients who had been treated within the previous three months were excluded. PBMCs were isolated from heparinized blood by Ficoll density gradient centrifugation and then flash-frozen. TCR beta chains were amplified from genomic DNA using the immunoSEQ hsTCRB kit. Sequencing of TCR beta libraries was performed on an Illumina MiSeq instrument by the immunoSEQ service. The source study handled its data this way. Analysis of the repertoire data was performed with the immunoSEQ Analyzer. In its TCRdb copy, this immuneACCESS table keeps in-frame sequences only and misses some clones. Where compared with another copy, unresolved V genes explain less than half of these, and the others have no known cause. That table furnishes V, J and clone size, whereas the DNA furnished D and trimming. Within this sample are 75,000 to 95,000 clones, with about 92% of them counted one time only. The ten most abundant clones make up about 5.5% of the sample.

What the study reported, not specific to this receptor: TCR sequences were not found to be conserved across biopsy sites or patients, suggesting that different lesions are infiltrated by different T cell clones, a pattern described as private specificity. By overlap and correlation analysis, no significant repertoire overlap was shown between biopsies, even within a single patient, except for each lesion compared with itself. No unique dominant TCR clone was detected, and variation in clonality was observed among vitiligo lesions. Working out how much the T cell clones identified in the vitiligo lesions and the human Trm versus Tcm pools each contribute will require future mechanistic studies.

The sample comprised blood. This sequence originates from a male donor with vitiligo. The chain uses TRBV19 and TRBJ2-7; TRBD2 might be the D gene, on 5 matching bases. The CDR3 has the sequence CASSIAWGSDSYEQYF. The nucleotide sequence is given as TGTGCCAGTAGTATAGCCTGGGGTAGCGACTCCTACGAGCAGTACTTC.